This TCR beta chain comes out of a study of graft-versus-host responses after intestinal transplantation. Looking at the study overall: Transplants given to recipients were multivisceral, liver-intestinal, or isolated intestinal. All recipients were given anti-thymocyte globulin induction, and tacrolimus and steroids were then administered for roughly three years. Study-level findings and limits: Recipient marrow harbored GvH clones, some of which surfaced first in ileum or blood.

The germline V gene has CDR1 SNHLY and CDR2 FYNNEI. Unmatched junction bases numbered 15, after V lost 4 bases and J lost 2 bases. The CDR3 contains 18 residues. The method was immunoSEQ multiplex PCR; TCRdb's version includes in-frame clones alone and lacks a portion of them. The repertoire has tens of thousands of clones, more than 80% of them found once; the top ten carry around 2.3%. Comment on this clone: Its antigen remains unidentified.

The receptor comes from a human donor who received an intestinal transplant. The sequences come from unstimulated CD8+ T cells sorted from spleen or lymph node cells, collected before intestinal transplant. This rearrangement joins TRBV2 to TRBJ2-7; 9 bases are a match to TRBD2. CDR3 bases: TGTGCCAGCAGTGGACAGCTTTTCGGCGGGAGGGCCCCCTACGAGCAGTACTTC. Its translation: CASSGQLFGGRAPYEQYF.